A selection of T cell receptor beta chains follows, all from one sample in a study of brain T cells in children with intractable seizures. TCRdb's table, derived via immunoSEQ multiplex PCR, lists solely in-frame clones and lacks some. The sample lists 110,000 or so clones, approximately 94% occurring once. Sample: peripheral blood, taken at surgery. Receptors were obtained from a boy in the first two years of life with hemimegalencephaly and intractable seizures. The CDR3 runs from the conserved cysteine through the conserved F or W. D genes are given only for firm matches. Only some rows state a clone size, as once, few, many or a class for expanded clones.

V: TRBV4-1
D: TRBD2
size: -
CDR3: CASSQDVGSGGILAKNIQYF

V: TRBV28
D: -
size: -
CDR3: CASSSDYEQYF

V: TRBV10-3
D: -
size: -
CDR3: CAISETANSPLHF

V: TRBV6-5
D: -
size: -
CDR3: CASSYKSGGEAFF

V: TRBV12-5
D: -
size: -
CDR3: CASGLVSDTQYF

V: TRBV4-1
D: -
size: -
CDR3: CASSPRPGTPGYGYTF

V: TRBV2
D: TRBD1
size: -
CDR3: CASSDVGGGGETQYF

V: TRBV12-2
D: -
size: -
CDR3: CASRLGWAGAPGNEQFF

V: TRBV24-1
D: TRBD1
size: -
CDR3: CATSDLETGRGGYTF

V: TRBV6-5
D: -
size: -
CDR3: CASRTGLRTTEAFF

V: TRBV7-2
D: -
size: -
CDR3: CASSLGLSNTEAFF

V: TRBV14
D: -
size: -
CDR3: CASSQLGQSLGPIGGEQFF

V: TRBV7-9
D: -
size: -
CDR3: CASSPRGHQPQHF

V: TRBV7-9
D: TRBD2
size: -
CDR3: CASSSRTSASYEQYF

V: TRBV19
D: TRBD2
size: -
CDR3: CASSGWSLAGGSYEQYF

V: TRBV4-1
D: -
size: -
CDR3: CASSQGAEGPYNEQFF

V: TRBV12-3/TRBV12-4
D: -
size: -
CDR3: CASSLGRNYEQYF

V: TRBV29-1
D: -
size: -
CDR3: CSVVAGERNYEQYF

V: TRBV28
D: -
size: -
CDR3: CASSLRVNTEAFF

V: TRBV4-1
D: -
size: -
CDR3: CASSQVETSNEQFF

V: TRBV3-1/TRBV3-2
D: -
size: -
CDR3: CASSQAGLTDTQYF

V: TRBV24-1
D: TRBD2
size: -
CDR3: CATSARLAESPSYNEQFF

V: TRBV28
D: TRBD1
size: -
CDR3: CASRSVQGSNQPQHF

V: TRBV7-3
D: -
size: few
CDR3: CAISRDYEQYF

V: TRBV5-1
D: TRBD2
size: -
CDR3: CASSWTSGSYEQYF

V: TRBV7-9
D: -
size: -
CDR3: CASSLVPFSGNTIYF